Below, 4 T cell receptor beta chains from the same sample are listed, as sequenced in a study of radiation and T cells in renal cell carcinoma. This table comes from immunoSEQ multiplex PCR, and its TCRdb copy is limited to in-frame clones, with some not included. The table lists some 150,000 clones, approximately 82% of them singletons. Time point specified: baseline pretreatment blood. Treatment given: 15 Gy SBRT to primary tumor, nephrectomy 4 weeks later. This sample comprised blood, obtained from a patient whose treatment included radiotherapy and nephrectomy. The source of these receptors is a woman aged 50 to 65 with renal cell carcinoma.

V gene TRBV5-1 combines with J gene TRBJ2-7; 10 nucleotides agree with TRBD2. Germline loops: CDR1 SGHRS, CDR2 YFSETQ. This CDR3 has 14 amino acids. V shed 5 bases, J shed 7 bases, and the junction held 9 bases outside the gene matches. The CDR3 bases are TGCGCCAGCAGTAAAGCTAGCGGGAGTGGGGAGCAGTACTTC. Amino acid sequence: CASSKASGSGEQYF.

The rearrangement joins TRBV7-8 to TRBJ1-2; no definite D call. Trimming shortened V by 6 bases and J by 10 bases, and 12 bases separated the two germline ends. Germline-derived CDR1 and CDR2 are SGHVS and FQNEAQ. The CDR3 loop spans 11 amino acids. The CDR3: CASSSAVVYTF. CDR3 DNA: TGTGCCAGCAGTTCCGCTGTCGTCTACACCTTC.

The rearrangement links TRBV6-5 to TRBJ2-2; no reliable D call. Germline V lookup: CDR1 MNHEY, CDR2 SVGAGI. The CDR3 totals 14 residues. The V gene lost 5 bases and the J gene lost 6 bases, with 13 bases spanning the gap. CDR3 DNA sequence: TGTGCCAGCAGTCTCTATGGGATGGCCGGGGAGCTGTTTTTT. This encodes CASSLYGMAGELFF.

This chain uses TRBV4-2 with TRBJ1-4; D may be TRBD1 (6 bases). The V end lost 0 bases, the J end lost 11 bases, and 19 bases lay between the germline ends. CDR3 length: 16 amino acids. Per the germline V gene, CDR1 is LGHNA and CDR2 is YNFKEQ. CDR3 bases: TGTGCCAGCAGCCAAGAATACAGGGCGCGGATAGGGAAACTGTTTTTT. It yields the protein CASSQEYRARIGKLFF.